Below, one T cell receptor beta chain is given with its context. This record belongs to a study of radiation and T cells in renal cell carcinoma. Across the study: Nephrectomy followed 15 Gy stereotactic body radiation by 4 weeks.

Sequencing used immunoSEQ multiplex PCR; TCRdb keeps in-frame clones, though not all of them. Of 150,000 or so clones in the sample, about 88% are singletons; the top ten hold approximately 4%. Germline lookup yields CDR1 LNHNV and CDR2 YYDKDF (reference sequence). V was clipped by 4 bases and J by 10 bases, with 26 bases between them. This CDR3 has 16 amino acids. Time point reported: baseline pretreatment blood. The treatment here: 15 Gy SBRT to primary tumor, nephrectomy 4 weeks later. The chain employs TRBV15 and TRBJ2-7; D possibly uses TRBD1 or TRBD2 (5 bases each). The receptor comes from a woman between 65 and 79 years old with renal cell carcinoma. The source was blood, collected from a patient whose treatment included radiotherapy and nephrectomy. CDR3 loop: CATSKSFALPGTAQYF. Written as DNA, the CDR3 is TGTGCCACCAGCAAAAGTTTTGCACTCCCCGGGACGGCCCAGTACTTC.